This T cell receptor (beta chain) was sequenced in a study of blood T cell repertoires in COVID-19 (dated by TCRdb to 2018 to 2021). At the level of the whole study: The collaborator samples originated in the United States, Italy and Spain and spanned the acute and convalescent phases of COVID-19. The material from the prospective study consisted of cDNA or gDNA derived from T cells, B-cell-depleted T cells, or PBMCs. Where available, HLA class I and class II types were taken from metadata supplied by the sample provider and were not determined by assay-based typing. Nearly every sample came with metadata listing a de-identified subject ID, COVID-19 status, age in years and sex. Deeply sampled blood TCRbeta repertoires from subjects exposed to, actively infected with, or recovered from COVID-19 were included in the dataset. A freely available public database, intended as a resource for researchers studying the immune response to SARS-CoV-2, is where the repertoires were released. Samples came from the ongoing ImmuneRACE study (first 160 participants) plus 1,254 subjects from 6 global collaborators.

Enrolling through a virtual design, the prospective study's participants ranged in age from roughly 18 to 89 years and lived across around 25 United States geographic areas. In the prospective study, cohorts were assigned on the basis of participant-reported clinical history obtained from a screening survey and a study questionnaire. Recovered participants in ImmuneRACE Cohort 3 were defined by two consecutive negative NP/OP PCR tests, clearance by a healthcare professional, or resolution of symptoms. Mobile phlebotomists in the prospective study collected whole blood, serum and a nasopharyngeal or oropharyngeal swab from every participant. Participants in the prospective study had the option to provide additional blood draws and questionnaires over an approximately 2-month period. Before DNA extraction, prospective study blood samples were shipped either frozen or at room temperature. The CDR3 sequence holds 22 residues, the cysteine and phenylalanine included. The retained sequence is limited to the CDR3, 66 bases, with the frame set at the first base. Clipping removes 1 base from V and 0 bases from J, with 17 as the unmatched junction base count.

The study at large found these results: The quantity of clinical and demographic metadata differed by source and by participant and was supplied without curation.

TCRbeta CDR3 regions were amplified from genomic DNA by means of the immunoSEQ Assay, a bias-controlled multiplex PCR. Regarding the original processing steps: Within the assay, amplification of reference gene primers was used to estimate how many nucleated cells each sample contained. Sequence reads were collapsed and filtered to measure the absolute abundance of every unique TCRbeta CDR3 rearrangement. For each sample, productive Simpson clonality was calculated as the square root of Simpson's diversity index over productive rearrangements. TCRdb carries this immuneACCESS record with in-frame sequences only. Its versions omit some clonotypes, under half of them owing to an unresolved V gene in the studies checked, with the rest unexplained. For V, J and clone size, that table is used; D and trimming come from the DNA. The sample profile shows around 200,000 clones; approximately 89% of them were found once. The ten largest clones add up to less than 0.85% of the sample.

As regards this clone: The target of this receptor is not known. No base-level quality is on record; no much larger clone is a single base apart.

The chain joins TRBV23-1 to TRBJ2-6; 8 bases in the junction line up with TRBD2. TRBV23-1 is recorded as an ORF, its role being uncertain. Sequences were obtained from PBMCs or T cells enriched from blood (not recorded which). This receptor was obtained from a woman aged 18-30 years who had recovered from COVID-19. The nucleotide sequence reads TGCGCCAGCAGTCAATGGGGCACCGGGAGGGCGCGTTCGTACTCTGGGGCCAACGTCCTGACTTTC. The translation is CASSQWGTGRARSYSGANVLTF.